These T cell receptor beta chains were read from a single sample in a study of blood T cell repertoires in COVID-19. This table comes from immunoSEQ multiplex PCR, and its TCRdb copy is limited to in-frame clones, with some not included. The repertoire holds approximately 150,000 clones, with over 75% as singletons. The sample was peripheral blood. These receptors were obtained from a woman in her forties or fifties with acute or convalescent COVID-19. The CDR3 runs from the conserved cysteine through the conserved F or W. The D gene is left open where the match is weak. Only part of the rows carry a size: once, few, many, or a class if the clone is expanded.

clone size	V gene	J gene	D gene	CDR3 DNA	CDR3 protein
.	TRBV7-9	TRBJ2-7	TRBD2	TGTGCCAGCGGCGGGAGCGGCCTCTACGAGCAGTACTTC	CASGGSGLYEQYF
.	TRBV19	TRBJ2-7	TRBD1	TGTGCCAGTACCACCGGGACAGCTTCCTACGAGCAGTACTTC	CASTTGTASYEQYF
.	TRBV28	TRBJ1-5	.	TGTGCCAGCAGTTCCAGGGGCGGGCAGCCCCAGCATTTT	CASSSRGGQPQHF
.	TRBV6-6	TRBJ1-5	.	TGTGCCAGCACGGGAGGGCAGCCCCAGCATTTT	CASTGGQPQHF
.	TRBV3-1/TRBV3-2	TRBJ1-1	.	TGTGCCAGCAGCAAACGGACAGCTTTAAACACTGAAGCTTTCTTT	CASSKRTALNTEAFF
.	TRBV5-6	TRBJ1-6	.	TGTGCCAGCAGCATTCCCGGAGGACAGCTGAATTCACCCCTCCACTTT	CASSIPGGQLNSPLHF
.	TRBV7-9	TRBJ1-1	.	TGTGCCAGCAGCTTAATGTTAGTCAGGATAACTGAAGCTTTCTTT	CASSLMLVRITEAFF
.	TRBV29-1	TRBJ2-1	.	TGCAGCGTTGCCAATCCTGCGAGCAATGAGCAGTTCTTC	CSVANPASNEQFF
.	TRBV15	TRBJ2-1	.	TGTGCCACCAGCAGATCAGACAGATACAATGAGCAGTTCTTC	CATSRSDRYNEQFF
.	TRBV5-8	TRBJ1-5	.	TGTGCCAGCAGCTTGGCTGATCAGCCCCAGCATTTT	CASSLADQPQHF
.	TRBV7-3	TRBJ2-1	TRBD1	TGTGCCAGCAGCTTCGGACAGGCCAGAAGTAATGAGCAGTTCTTC	CASSFGQARSNEQFF
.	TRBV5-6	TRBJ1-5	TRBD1	TGTGCCAGCAGCTTGGGGGACAGGGGATTTTCTGGCAATCAGCCCCAGCATTTT	CASSLGDRGFSGNQPQHF
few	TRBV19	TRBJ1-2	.	TGTGCCAGTAGTATAGTAGAGGCAGAATATGGCTACACCTTC	CASSIVEAEYGYTF
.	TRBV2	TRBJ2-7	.	TGTGCCAGCAGTGGACAGCCCTACGAGCAGTACTTC	CASSGQPYEQYF
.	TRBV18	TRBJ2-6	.	TGTGCCAGCTCACCAGACCCAGGTGAGGACAGATATGGGGCCAACGTCCTGACTTTC	CASSPDPGEDRYGANVLTF
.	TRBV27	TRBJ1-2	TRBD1	TGTGCCAGCAGTTTCCGTCCAGGACAGGGAGGGGGCTACACCTTC	CASSFRPGQGGGYTF
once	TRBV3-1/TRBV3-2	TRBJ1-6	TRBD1	TGTGCCAGCAGCCCCAGACAGGGGGATAATTCACCCCTCCACTTT	CASSPRQGDNSPLHF
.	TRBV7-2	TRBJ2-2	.	TGTGCCAGCAGCTCCGACACCGGGGAGCTGTTTTTT	CASSSDTGELFF
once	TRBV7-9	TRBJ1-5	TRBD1	TGTGCCAGCAGCTTGGAAACAGGGGCGGGTAATCAGCCCCAGCATTTT	CASSLETGAGNQPQHF
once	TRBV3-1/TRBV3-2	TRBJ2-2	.	TGTGCCAGCAGCCTAAGCAGGACCGGGGAGCTGTTTTTT	CASSLSRTGELFF
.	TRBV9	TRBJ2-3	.	TGTGCCAGCAGCGTAACAGGGTTCACAGATACGCAGTATTTT	CASSVTGFTDTQYF
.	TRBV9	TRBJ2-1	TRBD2	TGTGCCAGCAGCGCGAGACTAGCTAAGAATGAGCAGTTCTTC	CASSARLAKNEQFF
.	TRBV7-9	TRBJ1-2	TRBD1	TGTGCCAGCAGCTTAGCTTTTGGTCGCCCGGACAGGGGCCTTTATGGCTACACCTTC	CASSLAFGRPDRGLYGYTF
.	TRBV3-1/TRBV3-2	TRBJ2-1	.	TGTGCCAGCAGCCAGGTAGACAGTTACAATGAGCAGTTCTTC	CASSQVDSYNEQFF
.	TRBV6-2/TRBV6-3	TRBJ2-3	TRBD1	TGTGCCAGCAGTGGACTCCCGGGACAGGGGTTGGTAGCTAGCACAGATACGCAGTATTTT	CASSGLPGQGLVASTDTQYF
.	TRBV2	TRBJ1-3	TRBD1	TGTGCCAGCAGGGCCGACAGGGGTGGTGGAAACACCATATATTTT	CASRADRGGGNTIYF
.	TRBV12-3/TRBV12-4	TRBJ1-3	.	TGTGCCAGCAGCCCAGCGGTGCCCATATATTTT	CASSPAVPIYF
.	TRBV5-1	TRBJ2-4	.	TGCGCCAGCAGCCGGATCCCGGGGGACATTCAGTACTTC	CASSRIPGDIQYF
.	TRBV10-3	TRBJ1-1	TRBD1	TGTGCCATCAGTGCATCAGGGAACAGGGGCACTGAAGCTTTCTTT	CAISASGNRGTEAFF
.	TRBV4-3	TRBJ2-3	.	TGCGCCAGCAGCCAAGAAAATAGGGCTAGTTCAGTTTTAGGGGTAACAGATACGCAGTATTTT	CASSQENRASSVLGVTDTQYF
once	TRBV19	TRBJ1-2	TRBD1	TGTGCCAGTAGTATCCAGGGGGATGGCTACACCTTC	CASSIQGDGYTF
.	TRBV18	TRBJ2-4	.	TGTAAACGGGGGTACAGCAAAAACATTCAGTACTTC	CKRGYSKNIQYF
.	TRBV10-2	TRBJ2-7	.	TGCGCCAGCAGTGAGTCAAGCGGGTCTACCTACGAGCAGTACTTC	CASSESSGSTYEQYF
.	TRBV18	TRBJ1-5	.	TGTGCCAGCTCACCACCGGGGGGTGCAAGCAATCAGCCCCAGCATTTT	CASSPPGGASNQPQHF
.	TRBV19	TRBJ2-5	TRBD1	TGTGCCAGTAGTATCTCCGGGACAGGGGGAGGTGAGACCCAGTACTTC	CASSISGTGGGETQYF
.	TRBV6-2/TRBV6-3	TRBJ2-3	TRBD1	TGTGCCAGCAGTTACCGTGGACAGGGAGCAGATACGCAGTATTTT	CASSYRGQGADTQYF
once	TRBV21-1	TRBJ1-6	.	TGTGCCAGCAGCAAAGCGTGGACAATAAACTCCTATAATTCACCCCTCCACTTT	CASSKAWTINSYNSPLHF
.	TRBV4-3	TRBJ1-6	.	TGCGCCAGCAGCCAAGAAACCTGGGCCAGGTCACCCCTCCACTTT	CASSQETWARSPLHF
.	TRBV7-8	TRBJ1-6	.	TGTGCCAGCAGCTTATTGGAATCGGGACATGATAATTCACCCCTCCACTTT	CASSLLESGHDNSPLHF
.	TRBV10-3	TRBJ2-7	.	TGTGCCATCAGTGCCTCTTCTGGGGCCCCCTACGAGCAGTACTTC	CAISASSGAPYEQYF
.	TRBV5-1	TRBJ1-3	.	TGCGCCAGCAGGGCTCGGGTTTCAAGTGGAAACACCATATATTTT	CASRARVSSGNTIYF
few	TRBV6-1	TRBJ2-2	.	TGTGCCAGCAGTGAAATCGTTGGGGGCGGAGGCACCGGGGAGCTGTTTTTT	CASSEIVGGGGTGELFF
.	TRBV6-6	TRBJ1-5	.	TGTGCCAGCAGTTACTGGGAAGGGAAGGGGGATCAGCCCCAGCATTTT	CASSYWEGKGDQPQHF
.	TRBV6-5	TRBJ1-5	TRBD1	TGTGCCAGCAGTACCGGGACAGTTAGCAATCAGCCCCAGCATTTT	CASSTGTVSNQPQHF
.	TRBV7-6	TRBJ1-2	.	TGTGCCAGCAGCCAACAGGGAAGCTATGGCTACACCTTC	CASSQQGSYGYTF
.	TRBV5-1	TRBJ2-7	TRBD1	TGCGCCAGCAGCTTGGCAAATGACAGGGCCTCCTACGAGCAGTACTTC	CASSLANDRASYEQYF
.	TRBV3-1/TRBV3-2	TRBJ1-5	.	TGTGCCAGCAGCGCTGGACAGAGCAATCAGCCCCAGCATTTT	CASSAGQSNQPQHF
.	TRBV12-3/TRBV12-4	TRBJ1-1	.	TGTGCCAGCAGTGGGGGGGCCCATATTGAAGCTTTCTTT	CASSGGAHIEAFF
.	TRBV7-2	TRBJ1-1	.	TGTGCCAGCAGCTTACCGAGCGCCACTGAAGCTTTCTTT	CASSLPSATEAFF
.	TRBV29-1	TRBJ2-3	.	TGCAGCGCCCGACAGGCTCTCGACACAGATACGCAGTATTTT	CSARQALDTDTQYF
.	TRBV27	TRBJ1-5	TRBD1	TGTGCCAGCAGCTTCACAGGGGTTCATCAGCCCCAGCATTTT	CASSFTGVHQPQHF
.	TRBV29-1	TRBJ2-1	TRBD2	TGCAGCGTCTCAACTAGCGGGGGGCGTAACAATGAGCAGTTCTTC	CSVSTSGGRNNEQFF
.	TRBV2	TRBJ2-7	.	TGTGCCAGCAGTGAGAACAGCATTCCATACGAGCAGTACTTC	CASSENSIPYEQYF
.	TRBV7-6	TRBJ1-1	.	TGTGCCAGCAGCCTAGTGGGGGCCTGGGAAACTGAAGCTTTCTTT	CASSLVGAWETEAFF
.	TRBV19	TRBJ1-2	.	TGTGCCAGTAAGACCTCCTGGGGGCTAGGGAGCTACACCTTC	CASKTSWGLGSYTF